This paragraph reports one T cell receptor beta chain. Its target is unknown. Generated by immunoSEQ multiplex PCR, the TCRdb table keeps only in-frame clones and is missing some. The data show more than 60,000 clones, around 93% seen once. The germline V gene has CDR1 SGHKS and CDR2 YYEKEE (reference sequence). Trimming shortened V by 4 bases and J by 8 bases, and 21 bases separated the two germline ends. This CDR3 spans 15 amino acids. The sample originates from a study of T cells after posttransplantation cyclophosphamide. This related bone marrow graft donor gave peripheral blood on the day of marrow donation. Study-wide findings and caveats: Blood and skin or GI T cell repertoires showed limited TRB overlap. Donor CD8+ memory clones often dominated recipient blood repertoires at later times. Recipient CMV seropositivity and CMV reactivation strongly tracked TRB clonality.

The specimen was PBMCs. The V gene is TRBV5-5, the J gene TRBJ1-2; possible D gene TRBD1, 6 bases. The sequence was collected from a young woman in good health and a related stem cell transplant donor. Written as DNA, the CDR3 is TGTGCCAGCAGCCCAAGGAGGGCTGGGGGGGGCGGCTACACCTTC. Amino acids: CASSPRRAGGGGYTF.